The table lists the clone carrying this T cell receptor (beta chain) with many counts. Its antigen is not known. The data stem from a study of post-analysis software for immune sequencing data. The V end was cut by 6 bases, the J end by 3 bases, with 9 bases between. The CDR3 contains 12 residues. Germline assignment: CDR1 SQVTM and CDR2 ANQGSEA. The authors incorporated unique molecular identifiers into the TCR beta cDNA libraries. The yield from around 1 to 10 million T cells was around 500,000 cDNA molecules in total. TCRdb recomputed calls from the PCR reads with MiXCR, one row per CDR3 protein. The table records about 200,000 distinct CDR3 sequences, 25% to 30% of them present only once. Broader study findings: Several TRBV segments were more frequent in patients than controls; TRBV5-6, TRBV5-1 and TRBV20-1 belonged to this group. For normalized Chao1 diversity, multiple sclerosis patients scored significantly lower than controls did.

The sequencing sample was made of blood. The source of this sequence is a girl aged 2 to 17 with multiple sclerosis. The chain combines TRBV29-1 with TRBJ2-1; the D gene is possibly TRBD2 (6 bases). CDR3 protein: CSVGGLYNEQFF. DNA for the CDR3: TGCAGCGTGGGGGGACTCTACAATGAGCAGTTCTTC.